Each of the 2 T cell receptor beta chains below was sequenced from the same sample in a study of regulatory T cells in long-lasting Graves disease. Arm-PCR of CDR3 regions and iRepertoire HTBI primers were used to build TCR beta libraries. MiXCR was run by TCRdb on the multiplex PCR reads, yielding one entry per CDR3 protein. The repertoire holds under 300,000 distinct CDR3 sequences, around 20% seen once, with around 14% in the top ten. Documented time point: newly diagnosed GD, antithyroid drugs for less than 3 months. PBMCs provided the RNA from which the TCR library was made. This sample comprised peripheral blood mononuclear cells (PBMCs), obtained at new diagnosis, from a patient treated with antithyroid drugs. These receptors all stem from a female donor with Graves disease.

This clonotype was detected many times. CDR3 residues: CSAREGLGLFF. The CDR3 nucleotides read TGCAGTGCTAGAGAAGGGCTAGGACTGTTTTTT. The rearrangement links TRBV20-1 to TRBJ1-4; D is unresolved. The CDR3 has 11 amino acids. CDR1 and CDR2 from the germline V gene are DFQATT and SNEGSKA (reference sequence). V lost 0 bases and J 13 bases, leaving 9 bases between the germline ends.

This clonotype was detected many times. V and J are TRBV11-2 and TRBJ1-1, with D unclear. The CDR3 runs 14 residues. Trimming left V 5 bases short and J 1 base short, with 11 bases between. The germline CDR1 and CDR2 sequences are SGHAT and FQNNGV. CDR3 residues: CASSPKATNTEAFF. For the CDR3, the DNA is TGTGCCAGCAGCCCTAAGGCCACGAACACTGAAGCTTTCTTT.